Below, 19 T cell receptor beta chains from the same sample are listed, as sequenced in a study of blood T cell repertoires in COVID-19. Clones were sequenced by immunoSEQ multiplex PCR, and TCRdb holds only the in-frame ones, with some missing. The sample yields about 290,000 clones, approximately 86% seen once. Sequenced sample: peripheral blood. Every receptor here comes from a woman between 50 and 59 years old with active or convalescent COVID-19.

This clone appeared a single time. The chain uses TRBV19 and TRBJ2-1; a possible D gene is TRBD2 (6 bases). V was clipped by 5 bases and J by 0 bases, with 20 bases between them. Germline assignment: CDR1 LNHDA and CDR2 SQIVND (reference sequence). This CDR3 is built from 18 residues. CDR3 residues: CASSVDPTSSSSYNEQFF. The CDR3 bases are TGTGCCAGTAGTGTGGATCCCACTAGCTCGAGCTCCTACAATGAGCAGTTCTTC.

V is TRBV6-5 and J is TRBJ2-7; 9 nucleotides agree with TRBD1. Germline CDR1 MNHEY, CDR2 SVGAGI. The ends lost 4 bases at V and 1 base at J; junction bases unmatched: 2. The CDR3 contains 14 residues. Written as DNA, the CDR3 is TGTGCCAGCAGTTCCGGACAGGGGTCCTACGAGCAGTACTTC. This gives the protein CASSSGQGSYEQYF.

The rearrangement uses TRBV19 and TRBJ2-5, with D possibly matching TRBD1 (6 bases). Germline-derived CDR1 and CDR2 are LNHDA and SQIVND (reference sequence). V gave up 8 bases and J gave up 6 bases, with 22 bases separating them. The length of the CDR3 is 15 residues. The CDR3 reads CASASPGTRLKTQYF. The CDR3 coding sequence is TGTGCCAGTGCATCCCCCGGGACAAGGCTGAAGACCCAGTACTTC.

This sequence joins TRBV24-1 and TRBJ2-1, with a weak D call TRBD1 (6 bases). This CDR3 comprises 16 residues. Germline V CDR1 and CDR2: KGHDR, SFDVKD. With 5 bases removed from V and 5 bases from J, the gap between germline ends came to 18 bases. CDR3 sequence reads: CATSGANRVGNNEQFF. The CDR3, as DNA: TGTGCCACCAGTGGCGCAAACAGGGTGGGGAACAATGAGCAGTTCTTC.

The gene calls are TRBV5-1 and TRBJ2-1; no definite D call. CDR3 length: 15 residues. In germline, CDR1 is SGHRS, CDR2 YFSETQ. Trimming removed 7 bases from V and 0 bases from J, with 14 bases in between. This CDR3 is CASAPGGSSYNEQFF. As DNA, the CDR3 is TGCGCCAGCGCCCCTGGCGGTAGCTCCTACAATGAGCAGTTCTTC.

The chain is built from TRBV5-4 and TRBJ2-5, with 9 bases identical to TRBD1. The CDR3 loop spans 13 amino acids. V was pared by 3 bases and J by 5 bases, with 2 bases of the junction left unmatched. CDR1 is SGHNT, CDR2 YYREEE, per germline (reference sequence). In DNA, the CDR3 is TGTGCCAGCAGCTGGACAGGGGTCGAGACCCAGTACTTC. Residues: CASSWTGVETQYF.

The V and J genes are TRBV5-1 and TRBJ2-1; 13 bases match TRBD2. In germline, CDR1 is SGHRS, CDR2 YFSETQ. V trimming: 3 bases; J trimming: 0 bases; junction bases outside the gene matches: 6. The CDR3 length is 18 residues. The CDR3: CASSSRTSGRRSYNEQFF. CDR3 bases: TGCGCCAGCAGCTCCCGGACTAGCGGGAGACGCTCCTACAATGAGCAGTTCTTC.

The chain joins TRBV27 to TRBJ2-3; D gene unclear. The CDR3 spans 15 residues. The V end was cut by 0 bases, the J end by 6 bases, with 13 bases between. The germline gives CDR1 MNHEY, CDR2 SMNVEV (reference sequence). The CDR3, as DNA: TGTGCCAGCAGTTTATCGCGCCCATTCTCGGATACGCAGTATTTT. Translating it yields CASSLSRPFSDTQYF.

The rearrangement joins TRBV9 to TRBJ2-2, with TRBD2 matching over 7 bases. CDR3 size: 14 residues. The V gene end was trimmed by 4 bases and the J gene end by 6 bases; junction bases not matched to a gene: 6. Germline loops: CDR1 SGDLS, CDR2 YYNGEE. This chain's CDR3 is CASSPLGGAGELFF. In nucleotides, the CDR3 is TGTGCCAGCAGCCCTCTGGGAGGGGCCGGGGAGCTGTTTTTT.

V is TRBV29-1 and J is TRBJ1-1; D gene unclear. The germline V gene encodes CDR1 SQVTM and CDR2 ANQGSEA. The CDR3 runs 12 residues. V shed 5 bases and J shed 1 base, with 8 bases lying between them. This CDR3 reads CSVFSRNTEAFF. In DNA form, the CDR3 reads TGCAGCGTTTTCTCCAGGAACACTGAAGCTTTCTTT. The whole variable domain, remainder taken from reference TRBV29-1 and TRBJ1-1, is SAVISQKPSRDICQRGTSLTIQCQVDSQVTMMFWYRQQPGQSLTLIATANQGSEATYESGFVIDKFPISRPNLTFSTLTVSNMSPEDSSIYLCSVFSRNTEAFFGQGTRLTVV.

The chain recombines TRBV11-2 with TRBJ2-3; possible D gene TRBD2, 6 bases. The ends were cut back, 1 base at V and 2 bases at J, with 19 bases in the middle. Germline V gene sequence: CDR1 SGHAT, CDR2 FQNNGV. The CDR3 is 18 amino acids. The CDR3 coding sequence is TGTGCCAGCAGCTTAGGGGTTGGCGGGACGACCTCCACAGATACGCAGTATTTT. It codes for CASSLGVGGTTSTDTQYF.

The rearrangement links TRBV7-6 to TRBJ1-2, with D perhaps TRBD1 (6 bases). Deletions cut 5 bases from V and 6 bases from J, with 13 bases between. The CDR3 contains 13 residues. The V gene's germline CDR1 is SGHVS and CDR2 FNYEAQ. CDR3 amino acids: CASSTTGYNGYTF. CDR3 nucleotide sequence: TGTGCCAGCAGCACCACAGGGTACAATGGCTACACCTTC.

The CDR3 region has the DNA TGTGCCAGCAGCCAAGATTTCGAGAGTAGCTCCTACAATGAGCAGTTCTTC. As protein: CASSQDFESSSYNEQFF. The rearrangement joins TRBV4-2 to TRBJ2-1; D not certain. CDR3 length: 17 residues. Deletions cut 0 bases from V and 0 bases from J, with 12 bases between. Germline assignment: CDR1 LGHNA and CDR2 YNFKEQ.

The J gene is TRBJ2-2, the V gene TRBV19, with 7 bases that match TRBD2. V lost 5 bases to trimming and J lost 6 bases; unmatched junction nucleotides: 3. The CDR3 totals 13 residues. Germline assignment: CDR1 LNHDA and CDR2 SQIVND (reference sequence). CDR3 residues: CASSPAGAGELFF. As DNA, the CDR3 is TGTGCCAGTAGTCCTGCGGGAGCCGGGGAGCTGTTTTTT.

V and J are TRBV19 and TRBJ1-1, with a possible D match to TRBD1 (5 bases). V was shortened by 5 bases and J by 2 bases, with 12 bases between the two germline ends. Germline CDR1 LNHDA, CDR2 SQIVND (reference sequence). The CDR3 sequence is 14 residues long. The CDR3 DNA sequence: TGTGCCAGTAGTCCGTGGACATTCAACACTGAAGCTTTCTTT. It is translated as CASSPWTFNTEAFF.

The chain couples TRBV5-4 to TRBJ2-3; perhaps TRBD2 as D (6 bases). Germline CDR1 reads SGHNT; CDR2 reads YYREEE (reference sequence). V was clipped by 4 bases and J by 6 bases, with 12 bases between them. CDR3 length: 13 residues. CDR3 sequence: CASSMGLLDTQYF. The CDR3 DNA follows: TGTGCCAGCAGCATGGGACTGTTGGATACGCAGTATTTT.

This sequence joins TRBV6-4 and TRBJ2-3; D gene unclear. The CDR3 contains 15 residues. V gave up 0 bases and J gave up 0 bases, with 7 bases separating them. Germline values: CDR1 MRHNA, CDR2 SNTAGT. The CDR3 DNA reads TGTGCCAGCAGTGACTCTTTCTCTAGCACAGATACGCAGTATTTT. Translation gives CASSDSFSSTDTQYF.

This chain connects TRBV20-1 to TRBJ2-3; weak D call: TRBD2 (6 bases). The CDR3 loop spans 14 amino acids. Germline V gene lookup returns CDR1 DFQATT and CDR2 SNEGSKA (reference sequence). Deletions cut 3 bases from V and 3 bases from J, with 13 bases between. CDR3 sequence: CSASFGSPTDTQYF. The CDR3, as DNA: TGCAGTGCTAGTTTCGGGAGCCCAACAGATACGCAGTATTTT.

The chain is built from TRBV6-5 and TRBJ1-6; perhaps TRBD1 as D (5 bases). V was cut by 6 bases and J by 18 bases, with 15 bases left in between. Germline-derived CDR1 and CDR2 are MNHEY and SVGAGI. The CDR3 length is 11 residues. The CDR3 DNA sequence: TGTGCCAGCAGCCTGGGGGGAATCAGCCACTTT. It is translated as CASSLGGISHF.